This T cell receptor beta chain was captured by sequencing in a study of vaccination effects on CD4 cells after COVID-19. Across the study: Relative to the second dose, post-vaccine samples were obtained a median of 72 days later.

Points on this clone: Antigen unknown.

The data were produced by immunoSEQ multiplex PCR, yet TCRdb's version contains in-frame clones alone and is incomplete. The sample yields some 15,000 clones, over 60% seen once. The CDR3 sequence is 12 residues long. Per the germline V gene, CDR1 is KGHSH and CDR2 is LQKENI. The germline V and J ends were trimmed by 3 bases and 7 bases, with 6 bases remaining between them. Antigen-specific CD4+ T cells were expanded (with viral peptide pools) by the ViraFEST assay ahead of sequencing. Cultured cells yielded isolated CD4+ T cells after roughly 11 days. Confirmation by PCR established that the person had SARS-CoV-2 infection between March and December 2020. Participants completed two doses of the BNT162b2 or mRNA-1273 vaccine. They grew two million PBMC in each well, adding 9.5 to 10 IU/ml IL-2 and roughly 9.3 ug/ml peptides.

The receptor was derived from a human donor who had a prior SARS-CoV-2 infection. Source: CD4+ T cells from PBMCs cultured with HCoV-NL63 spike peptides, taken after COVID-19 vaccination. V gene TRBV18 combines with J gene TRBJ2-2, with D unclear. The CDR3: CASSPGIGELFF. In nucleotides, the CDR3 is TGTGCCAGCTCACCGGGGATCGGGGAGCTGTTTTTT. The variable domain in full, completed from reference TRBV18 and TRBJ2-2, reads NAGVMQNPRHLVRRRGQEARLRCSPMKGHSHVYWYRQLPEEGLKFMVYLQKENIIDESGMPKERFSAEFPKEGPSILRIQQVVRGDSAAYFCASSPGIGELFFGEGSRLTVL.